The clone carrying this T cell receptor (beta chain) was detected only a few times. These data come from a study of identical twins. TCRdb reanalysed the 5' RACE reads using MiXCR and keeps one entry per CDR3 protein. The table lists hundreds of thousands of distinct CDR3 sequences, 20% to 25% of them singletons. CDR1 and CDR2 from the germline V gene are SEHNR and FQNEAQ (reference sequence). Trimming removed 2 bases from V and 7 bases from J, with 12 bases in between. The CDR3 contains 13 residues. These data were also filed under a second study, of yellow fever vaccine responses in identical twins.

The clonotype was recovered from a woman aged 18-29 years in good health. The gene calls are TRBV7-9 and TRBJ2-7; the D is unclear. The sequenced sample was CD4+ T cells sorted from blood. The CDR3 coding sequence is TGTGCCAGCAGCTTATATCCAGGTCTAGAGCAGTACGTC. Amino acid sequence: CASSLYPGLEQYV.